This T cell receptor beta chain derives from a study of T cells in Graves' hyperthyroidism and ophthalmopathy. The V gene end was trimmed by 4 bases and the J gene end by 3 bases; junction bases not matched to a gene: 4. The CDR3 extends over 14 amino acids. Germline V gene lookup returns CDR1 SGDLS and CDR2 YYNGEE. Graves' hyperthyroidism is called stable when ophthalmopathy does not progress within 18 months. Amplification targeted TCR beta CDR3 regions from RNA transcripts. HTBI primers drove first-round RT-PCR of the TCR CDR3. TCRdb re-called the multiplex PCR reads through MiXCR, storing one row per CDR3 protein. In the table there are 350,000 to 400,000 distinct CDR3 sequences, 15% of which are singletons.

The clonotype was recovered from a woman aged 25-40 years with Graves' hyperthyroidism. The sequencing input was blood. This rearrangement joins TRBV9 to TRBJ2-3; 8 positions match TRBD2. CDR3 sequence reads: CASSISGTTDTQYF. As DNA, the CDR3 is TGTGCCAGCAGCATTAGCGGGACTACAGATACGCAGTATTTT.